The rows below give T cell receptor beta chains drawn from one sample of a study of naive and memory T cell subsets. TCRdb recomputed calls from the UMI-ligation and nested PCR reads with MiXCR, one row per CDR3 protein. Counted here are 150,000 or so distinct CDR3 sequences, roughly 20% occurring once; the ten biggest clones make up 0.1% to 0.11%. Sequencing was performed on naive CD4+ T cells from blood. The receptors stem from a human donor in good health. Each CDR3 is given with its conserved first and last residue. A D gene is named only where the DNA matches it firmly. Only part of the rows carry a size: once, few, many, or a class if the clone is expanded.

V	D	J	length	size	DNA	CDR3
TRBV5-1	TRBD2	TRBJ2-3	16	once	TGCGCCAGCAGTTCCGGACTAGCCTTTAGCACAGATACGCAGTATTTT	CASSSGLAFSTDTQYF
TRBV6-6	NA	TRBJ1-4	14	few	TGTGCCAGCAGTTACACTCCAACTAATGAAAAACTGTTTTTT	CASSYTPTNEKLFF
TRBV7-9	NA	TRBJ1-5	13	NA	TGTGCCAGCAGCTTAGACAGAAATCAGCCCCAGCATTTT	CASSLDRNQPQHF
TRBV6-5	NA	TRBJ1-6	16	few	TGTGCCAGCAGTTTACAGGGATTAGCGAGGGATTCACCCCTCCACTTT	CASSLQGLARDSPLHF
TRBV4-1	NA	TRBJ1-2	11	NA	TGCGCCAGCAGCCAAGAATATGGCTACACCTTC	CASSQEYGYTF
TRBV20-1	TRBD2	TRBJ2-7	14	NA	TGCAGTGCAAGAGGGGCAAGCGGGGCTTACGAGCAGTACTTC	CSARGASGAYEQYF
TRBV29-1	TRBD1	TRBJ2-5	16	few	TGCAGCGTCGGGGCGCGACAGGGGATGATCCAAGAGACCCAGTACTTC	CSVGARQGMIQETQYF
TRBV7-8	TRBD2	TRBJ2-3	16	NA	TGTGCCAGCAGCCCAATACGCGGACTAGGGTCAGATACGCAGTATTTT	CASSPIRGLGSDTQYF
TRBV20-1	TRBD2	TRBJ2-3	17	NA	TGCAGTGCTAGAGTGGGTAGCGGGAGGCTTAGCACAGATACGCAGTATTTT	CSARVGSGRLSTDTQYF
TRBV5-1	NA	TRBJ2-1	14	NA	TGCGCCAGCACAGGAGGGACAGTCTACAATGAGCAGTTCTTC	CASTGGTVYNEQFF
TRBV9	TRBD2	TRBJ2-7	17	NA	TGTGCCAGCAGCCCGCGGACTAGCGGGAGGGGTCCCTACGAGCAGTACTTC	CASSPRTSGRGPYEQYF
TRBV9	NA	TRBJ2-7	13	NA	TGTGCCAGCAGCGCGAGGGGTGTCCACGAGCAGTACTTC	CASSARGVHEQYF
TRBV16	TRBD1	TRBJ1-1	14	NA	TGTGCCAGCAGCCCCGGACAGGTTAACACTGAAGCTTTCTTT	CASSPGQVNTEAFF
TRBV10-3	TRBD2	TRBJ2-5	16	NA	TGTGCCATCAGTTACTTAGCGGGAGCGGTCCAAGAGACCCAGTACTTC	CAISYLAGAVQETQYF
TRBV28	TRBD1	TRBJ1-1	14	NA	TGTGCCAGCAGCCCGGGACAGGGGGCAACTGAAGCTTTCTTT	CASSPGQGATEAFF
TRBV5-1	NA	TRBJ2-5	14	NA	TGCGCCAGCAGCAACCCGACCGGAGGGGAGACCCAGTACTTC	CASSNPTGGETQYF
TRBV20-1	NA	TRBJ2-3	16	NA	TGCAGTGCCACTAAAAAGGGACTCCACCTCGGAGATACGCAGTATTTT	CSATKKGLHLGDTQYF
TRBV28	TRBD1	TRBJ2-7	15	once	TGTGCCAGCAGTCCTACAGGGGGCCGAGGCAACGAGCAGTACTTC	CASSPTGGRGNEQYF
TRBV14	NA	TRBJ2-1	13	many	TGTGCCAGCAGCCAACAGGGAATCACTGAGCAGTTCTTC	CASSQQGITEQFF
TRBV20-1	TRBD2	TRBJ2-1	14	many	TGCAGTGCTAGCGGGAGGGCCCCCTACAATGAGCAGTTCTTC	CSASGRAPYNEQFF
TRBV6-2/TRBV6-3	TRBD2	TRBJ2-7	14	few	TGTGCCAGCAGTTTCCTAGCGGGAGGGTACGAGCAGTACTTC	CASSFLAGGYEQYF
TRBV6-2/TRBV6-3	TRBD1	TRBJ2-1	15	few	TGTGCCAGCAGTTCCCGGGACAGCCTTTACAATGAGCAGTTCTTC	CASSSRDSLYNEQFF
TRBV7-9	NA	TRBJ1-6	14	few	TGTGCCAGCAGCTTGCGGGGAATTAATTCACCCCTCCACTTT	CASSLRGINSPLHF